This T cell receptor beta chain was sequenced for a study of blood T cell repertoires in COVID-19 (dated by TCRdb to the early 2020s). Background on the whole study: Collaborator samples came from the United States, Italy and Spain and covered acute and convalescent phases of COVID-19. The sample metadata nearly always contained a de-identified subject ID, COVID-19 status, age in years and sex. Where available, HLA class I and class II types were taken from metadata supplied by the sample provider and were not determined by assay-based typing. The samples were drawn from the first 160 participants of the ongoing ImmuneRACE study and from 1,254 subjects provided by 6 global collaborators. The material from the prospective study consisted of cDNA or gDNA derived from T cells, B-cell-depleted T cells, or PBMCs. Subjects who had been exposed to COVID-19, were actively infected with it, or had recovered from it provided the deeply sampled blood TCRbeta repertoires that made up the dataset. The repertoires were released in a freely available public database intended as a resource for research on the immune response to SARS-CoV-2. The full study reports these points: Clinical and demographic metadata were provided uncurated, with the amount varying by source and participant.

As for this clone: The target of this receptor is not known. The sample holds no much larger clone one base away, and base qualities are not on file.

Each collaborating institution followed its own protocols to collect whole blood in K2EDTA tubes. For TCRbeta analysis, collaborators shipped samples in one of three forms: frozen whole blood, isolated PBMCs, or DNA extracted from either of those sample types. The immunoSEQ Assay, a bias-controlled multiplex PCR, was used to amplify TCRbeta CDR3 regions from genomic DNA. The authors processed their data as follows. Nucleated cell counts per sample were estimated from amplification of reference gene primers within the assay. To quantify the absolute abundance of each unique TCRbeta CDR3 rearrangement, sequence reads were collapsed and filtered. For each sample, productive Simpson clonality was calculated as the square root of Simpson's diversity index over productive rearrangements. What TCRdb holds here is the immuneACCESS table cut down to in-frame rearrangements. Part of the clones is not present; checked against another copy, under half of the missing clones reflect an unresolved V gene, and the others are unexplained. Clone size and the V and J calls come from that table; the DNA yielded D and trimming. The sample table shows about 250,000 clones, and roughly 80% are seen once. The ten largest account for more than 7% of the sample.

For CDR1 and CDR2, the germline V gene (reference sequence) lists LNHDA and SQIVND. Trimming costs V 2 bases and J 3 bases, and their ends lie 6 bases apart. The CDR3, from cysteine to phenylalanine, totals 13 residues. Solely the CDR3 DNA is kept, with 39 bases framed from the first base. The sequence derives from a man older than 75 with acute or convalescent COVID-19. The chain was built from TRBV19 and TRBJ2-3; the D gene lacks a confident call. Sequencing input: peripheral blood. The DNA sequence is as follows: TGTGCCAGTAGTATAACTACTACAGATACGCAGTATTTT. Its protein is CASSITTTDTQYF.